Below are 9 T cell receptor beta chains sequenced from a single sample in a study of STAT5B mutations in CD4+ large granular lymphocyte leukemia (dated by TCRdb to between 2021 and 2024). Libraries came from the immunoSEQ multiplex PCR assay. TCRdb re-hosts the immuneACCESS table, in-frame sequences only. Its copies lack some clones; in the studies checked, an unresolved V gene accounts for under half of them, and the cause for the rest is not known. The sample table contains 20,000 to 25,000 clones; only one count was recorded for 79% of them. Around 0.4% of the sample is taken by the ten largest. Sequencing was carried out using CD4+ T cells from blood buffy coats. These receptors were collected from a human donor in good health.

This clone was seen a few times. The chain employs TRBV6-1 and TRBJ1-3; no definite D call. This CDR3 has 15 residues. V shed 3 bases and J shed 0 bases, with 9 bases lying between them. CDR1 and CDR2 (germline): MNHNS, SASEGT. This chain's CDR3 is CASSDQWFSGNTIYF. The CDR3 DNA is TGTGCCAGCAGTGATCAGTGGTTCTCTGGAAACACCATATATTTT.

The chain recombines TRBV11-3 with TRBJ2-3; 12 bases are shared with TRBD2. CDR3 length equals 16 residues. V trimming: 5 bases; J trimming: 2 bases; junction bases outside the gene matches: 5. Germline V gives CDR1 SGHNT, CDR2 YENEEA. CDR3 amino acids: CASSSGLAGNTDTQYF. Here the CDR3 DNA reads TGTGCCAGCAGCAGCGGACTAGCGGGGAACACAGATACGCAGTATTTT. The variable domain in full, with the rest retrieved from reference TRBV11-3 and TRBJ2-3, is EAGVVQSPRYKIIEKKQPVAFWCNPISGHNTLYWYLQNLGQGPELLIRYENEEAVDDSQLPKDRFSAERLKGVDSTLKIQPAELGDSAVYLCASSSGLAGNTDTQYFGPGTRLTVL.

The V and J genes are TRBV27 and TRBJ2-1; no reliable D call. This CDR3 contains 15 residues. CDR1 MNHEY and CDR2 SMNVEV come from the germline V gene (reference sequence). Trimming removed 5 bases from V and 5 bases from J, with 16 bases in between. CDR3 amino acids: CASSRVVEPNNEQFF. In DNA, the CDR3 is TGTGCCAGCAGTAGGGTGGTGGAGCCGAACAATGAGCAGTTCTTC.

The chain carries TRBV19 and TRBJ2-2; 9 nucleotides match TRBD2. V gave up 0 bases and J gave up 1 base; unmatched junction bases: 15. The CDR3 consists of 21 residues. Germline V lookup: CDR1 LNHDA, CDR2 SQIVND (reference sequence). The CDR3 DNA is TGTGCCAGTAGTATAGATTGGAGACTAGCGGCCTTAATTCAGAACACCGGGGAGCTGTTTTTT. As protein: CASSIDWRLAALIQNTGELFF.

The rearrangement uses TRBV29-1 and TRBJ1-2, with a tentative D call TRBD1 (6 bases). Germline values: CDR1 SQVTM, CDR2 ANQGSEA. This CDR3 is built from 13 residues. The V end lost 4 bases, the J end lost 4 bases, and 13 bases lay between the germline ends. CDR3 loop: CSVVRGAPYGYTF. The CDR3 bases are TGCAGCGTTGTTCGGGGGGCCCCCTATGGCTACACCTTC.

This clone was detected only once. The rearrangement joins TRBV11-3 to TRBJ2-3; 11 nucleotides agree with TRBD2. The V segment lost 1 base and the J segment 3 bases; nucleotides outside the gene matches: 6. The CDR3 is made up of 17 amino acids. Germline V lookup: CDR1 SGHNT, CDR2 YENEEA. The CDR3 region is CASSLVGSGRGTDTQYF. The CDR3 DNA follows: TGTGCCAGCAGCTTAGTCGGTAGCGGGAGGGGTACAGATACGCAGTATTTT.

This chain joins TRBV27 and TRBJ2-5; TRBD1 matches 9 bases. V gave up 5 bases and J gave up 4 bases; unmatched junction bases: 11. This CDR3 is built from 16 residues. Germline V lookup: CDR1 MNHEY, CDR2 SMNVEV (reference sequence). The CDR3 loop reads CASSPARDRVGETQYF. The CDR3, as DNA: TGTGCCAGCAGTCCAGCTAGGGACAGGGTGGGAGAGACCCAGTACTTC.

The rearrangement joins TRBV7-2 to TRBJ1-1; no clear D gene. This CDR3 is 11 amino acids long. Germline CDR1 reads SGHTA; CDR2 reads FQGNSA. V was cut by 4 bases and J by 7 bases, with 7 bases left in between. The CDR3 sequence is CASSSRNEAFF. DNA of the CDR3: TGTGCCAGCAGCTCCCGGAATGAAGCTTTCTTT.

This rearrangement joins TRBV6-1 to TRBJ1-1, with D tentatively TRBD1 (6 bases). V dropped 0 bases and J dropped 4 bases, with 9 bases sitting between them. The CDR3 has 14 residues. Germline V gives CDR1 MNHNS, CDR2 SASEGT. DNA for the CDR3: TGTGCCAGCAGTGAAGCACAGGGACTCACTGAAGCTTTCTTT. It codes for CASSEAQGLTEAFF.